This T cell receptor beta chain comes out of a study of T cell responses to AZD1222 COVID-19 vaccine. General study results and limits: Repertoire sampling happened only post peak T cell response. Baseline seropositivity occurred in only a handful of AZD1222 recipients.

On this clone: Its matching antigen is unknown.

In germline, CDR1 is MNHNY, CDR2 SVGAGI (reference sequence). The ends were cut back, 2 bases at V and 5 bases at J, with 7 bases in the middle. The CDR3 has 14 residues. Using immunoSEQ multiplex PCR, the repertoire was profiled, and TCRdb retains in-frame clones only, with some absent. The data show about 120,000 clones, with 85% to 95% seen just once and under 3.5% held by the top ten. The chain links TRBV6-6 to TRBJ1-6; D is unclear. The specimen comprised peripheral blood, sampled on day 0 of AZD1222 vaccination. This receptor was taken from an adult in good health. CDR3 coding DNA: TGTGCCAGCAGTTACAGGGATAATAATTCACCCCTCCACTTT. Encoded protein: CASSYRDNNSPLHF.